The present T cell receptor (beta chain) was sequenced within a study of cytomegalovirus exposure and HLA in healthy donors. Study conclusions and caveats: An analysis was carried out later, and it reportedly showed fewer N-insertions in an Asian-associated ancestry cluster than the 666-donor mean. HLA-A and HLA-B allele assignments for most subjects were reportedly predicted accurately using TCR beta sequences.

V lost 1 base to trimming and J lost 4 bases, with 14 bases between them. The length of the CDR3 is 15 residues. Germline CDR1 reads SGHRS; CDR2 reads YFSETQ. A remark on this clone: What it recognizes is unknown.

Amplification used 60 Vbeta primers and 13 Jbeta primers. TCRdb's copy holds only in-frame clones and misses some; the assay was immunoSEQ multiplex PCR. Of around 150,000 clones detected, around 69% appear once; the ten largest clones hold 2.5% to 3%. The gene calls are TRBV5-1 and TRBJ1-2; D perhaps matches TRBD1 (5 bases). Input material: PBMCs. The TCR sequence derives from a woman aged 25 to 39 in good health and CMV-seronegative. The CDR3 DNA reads TGCGCCAGCAGCTTGACCCCGGGGGATTTCTATGGCTACACCTTC. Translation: CASSLTPGDFYGYTF. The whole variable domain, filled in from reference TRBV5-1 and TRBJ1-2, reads KAGVTQTPRYLIKTRGQQVTLSCSPISGHRSVSWYQQTPGQGLQFLFEYFSETQRNKGNFPGRFSGRQFSNSRSEMNVSTLELGDSALYLCASSLTPGDFYGYTFGSGTRLTVV.